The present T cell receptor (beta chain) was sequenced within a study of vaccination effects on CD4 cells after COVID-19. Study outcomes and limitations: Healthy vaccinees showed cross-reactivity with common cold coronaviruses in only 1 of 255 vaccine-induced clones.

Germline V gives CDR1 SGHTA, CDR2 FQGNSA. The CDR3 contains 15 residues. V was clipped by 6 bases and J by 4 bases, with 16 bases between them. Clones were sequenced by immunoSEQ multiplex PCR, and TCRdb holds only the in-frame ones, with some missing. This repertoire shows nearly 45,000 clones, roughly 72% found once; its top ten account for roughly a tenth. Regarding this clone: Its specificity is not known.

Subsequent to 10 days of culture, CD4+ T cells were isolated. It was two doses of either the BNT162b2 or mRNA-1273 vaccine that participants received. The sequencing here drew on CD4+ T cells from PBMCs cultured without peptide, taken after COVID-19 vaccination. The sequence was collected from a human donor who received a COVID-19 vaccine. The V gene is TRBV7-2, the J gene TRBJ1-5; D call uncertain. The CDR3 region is CASSPTLAANQPQHF. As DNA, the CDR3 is TGTGCCAGCAGTCCAACGTTGGCCGCAAATCAGCCCCAGCATTTT.